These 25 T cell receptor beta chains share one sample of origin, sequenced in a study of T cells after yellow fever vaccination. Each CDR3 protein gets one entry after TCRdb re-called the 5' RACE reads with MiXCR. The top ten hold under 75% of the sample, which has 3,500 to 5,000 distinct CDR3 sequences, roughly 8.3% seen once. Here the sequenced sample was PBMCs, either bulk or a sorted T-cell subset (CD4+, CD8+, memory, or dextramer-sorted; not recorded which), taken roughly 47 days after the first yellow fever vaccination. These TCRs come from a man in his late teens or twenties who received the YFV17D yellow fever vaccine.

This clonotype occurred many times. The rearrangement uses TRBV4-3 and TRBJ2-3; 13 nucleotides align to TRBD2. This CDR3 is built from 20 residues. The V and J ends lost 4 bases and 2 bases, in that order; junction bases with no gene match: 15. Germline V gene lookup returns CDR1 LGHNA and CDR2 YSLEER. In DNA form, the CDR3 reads TGCGCCAGCAGCCTCCGCGCGTCCGGGACTAGCGGGGATCACACAGATACGCAGTATTTT. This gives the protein CASSLRASGTSGDHTDTQYF.

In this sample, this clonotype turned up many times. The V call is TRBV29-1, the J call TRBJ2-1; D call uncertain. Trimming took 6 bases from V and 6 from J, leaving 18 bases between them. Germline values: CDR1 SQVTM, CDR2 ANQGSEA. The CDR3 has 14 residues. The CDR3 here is CSVPLGGGANEQFF. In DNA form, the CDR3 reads TGCAGCGTCCCCCTGGGCGGTGGAGCCAATGAGCAGTTCTTC.

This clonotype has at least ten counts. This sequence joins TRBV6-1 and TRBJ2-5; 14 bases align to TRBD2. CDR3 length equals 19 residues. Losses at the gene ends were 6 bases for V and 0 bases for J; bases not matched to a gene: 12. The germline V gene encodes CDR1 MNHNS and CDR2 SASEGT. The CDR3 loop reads CASRHLGLAGGRYQETQYF. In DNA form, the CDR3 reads TGTGCCAGCAGGCATCTAGGACTAGCGGGGGGAAGGTACCAAGAGACCCAGTACTTC.

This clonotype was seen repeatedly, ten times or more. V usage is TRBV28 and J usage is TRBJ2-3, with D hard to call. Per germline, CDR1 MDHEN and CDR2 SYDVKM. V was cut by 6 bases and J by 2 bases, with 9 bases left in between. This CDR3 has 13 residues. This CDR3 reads CASSRQLTDTQYF. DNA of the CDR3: TGTGCCAGCAGCCGTCAGCTCACAGATACGCAGTATTTT.

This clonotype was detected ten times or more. This CDR3 reads CASSLVAGRSYEQYV. CDR3 nucleotides: TGTGCCAGCAGCTTAGTAGCGGGGCGCTCCTACGAGCAGTACGTC. The rearrangement uses TRBV7-6 and TRBJ2-7; 8 bases line up with TRBD2. The germline V gene has CDR1 SGHVS and CDR2 FNYEAQ. The V segment lost 1 base and the J segment 0 bases; nucleotides outside the gene matches: 2. The CDR3 totals 15 residues.

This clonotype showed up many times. CDR3 protein: CASSFTGATYEQYV. In DNA, the CDR3 is TGTGCCAGCAGTTTCACCGGGGCGACTTACGAGCAGTACGTC. The gene calls are TRBV6-2 or TRBV6-3 and TRBJ2-7; D is possibly TRBD1 or TRBD2 (5 bases each). This CDR3 comprises 14 residues. Germline V gene sequence: CDR1 MNHEY, CDR2 SVGEGT. V shed 4 bases and J shed 4 bases, with 14 bases lying between them.

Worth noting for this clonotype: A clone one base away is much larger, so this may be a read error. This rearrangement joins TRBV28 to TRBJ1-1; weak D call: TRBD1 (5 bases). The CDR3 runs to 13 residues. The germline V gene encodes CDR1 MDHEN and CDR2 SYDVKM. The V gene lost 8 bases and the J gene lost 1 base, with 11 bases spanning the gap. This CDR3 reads CASASTANTEAFF. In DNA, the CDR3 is TGTGCCAGCGCCTCGACAGCGAACACTGAAGCTTTCTTT.

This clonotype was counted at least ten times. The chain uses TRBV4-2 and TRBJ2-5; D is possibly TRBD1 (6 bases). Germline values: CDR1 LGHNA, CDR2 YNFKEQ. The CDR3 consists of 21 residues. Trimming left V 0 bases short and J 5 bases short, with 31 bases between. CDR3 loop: CASSQDPGAGWGRDARETQYF. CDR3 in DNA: TGTGCCAGCAGCCAAGATCCAGGGGCCGGCTGGGGCCGTGACGCCAGGGAGACCCAGTACTTC.

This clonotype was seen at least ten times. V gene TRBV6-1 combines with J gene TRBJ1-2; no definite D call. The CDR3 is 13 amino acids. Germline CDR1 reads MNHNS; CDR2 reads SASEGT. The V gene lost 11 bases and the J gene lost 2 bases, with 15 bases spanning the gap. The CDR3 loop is CASTVRPNYGYTF. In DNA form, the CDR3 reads TGTGCCTCCACAGTTCGACCCAACTATGGCTACACCTTC.

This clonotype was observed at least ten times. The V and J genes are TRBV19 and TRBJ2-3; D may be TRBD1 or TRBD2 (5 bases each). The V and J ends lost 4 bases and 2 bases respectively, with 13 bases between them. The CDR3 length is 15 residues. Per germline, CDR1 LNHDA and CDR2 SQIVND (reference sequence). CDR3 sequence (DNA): TGTGCCAGTAGTACCAGGGACCGAGACACAGATACGCAGTATTTT. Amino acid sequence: CASSTRDRDTDTQYF.

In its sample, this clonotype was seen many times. CDR3 nucleotide sequence: TGTGCCAGCAGGAGTCAGGGGGCGAACACTGAAGCTTTCTTT. It specifies CASRSQGANTEAFF. V and J are TRBV27 and TRBJ1-1, with 8 bases fitting TRBD1. Per germline, CDR1 MNHEY and CDR2 SMNVEV (reference sequence). This CDR3 contains 14 residues. J lost 1 base, V lost 6 bases, and 4 bases had no gene match.

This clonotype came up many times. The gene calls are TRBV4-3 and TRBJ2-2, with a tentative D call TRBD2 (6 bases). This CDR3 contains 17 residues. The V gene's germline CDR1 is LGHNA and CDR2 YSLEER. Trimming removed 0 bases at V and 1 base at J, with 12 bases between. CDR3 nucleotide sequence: TGCGCCAGCAGCCAAGAAGGAGGGACGGTGAACACCGGGGAGCTGTTTTTT. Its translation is CASSQEGGTVNTGELFF.

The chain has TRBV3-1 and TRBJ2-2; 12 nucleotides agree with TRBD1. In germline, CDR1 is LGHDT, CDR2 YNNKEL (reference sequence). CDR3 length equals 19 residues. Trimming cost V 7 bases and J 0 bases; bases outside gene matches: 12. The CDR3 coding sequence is TGTGCCAGCACCCCCATCCCGGGACAGGGGGCGGCGAACACCGGGGAGCTGTTTTTT. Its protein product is CASTPIPGQGAANTGELFF.

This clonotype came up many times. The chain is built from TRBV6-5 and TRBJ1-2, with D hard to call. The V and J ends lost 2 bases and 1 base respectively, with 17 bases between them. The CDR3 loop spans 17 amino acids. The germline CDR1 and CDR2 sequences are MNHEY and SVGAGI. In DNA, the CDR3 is TGTGCCAGCAGTTACGAATCCAGCGGAACCCTTAACTATGGCTACACCTTC. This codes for CASSYESSGTLNYGYTF.

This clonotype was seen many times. CDR3 nucleotide sequence: TGCGCCAGCAGCTTGCCGGAAAACTATGGCTACACCTTC. Its translation: CASSLPENYGYTF. V gene TRBV5-1 combines with J gene TRBJ1-2, with unresolved D. Germline CDR1 SGHRS, CDR2 YFSETQ. V shed 1 base and J shed 2 bases, with 6 bases lying between them. The length of the CDR3 is 13 residues.

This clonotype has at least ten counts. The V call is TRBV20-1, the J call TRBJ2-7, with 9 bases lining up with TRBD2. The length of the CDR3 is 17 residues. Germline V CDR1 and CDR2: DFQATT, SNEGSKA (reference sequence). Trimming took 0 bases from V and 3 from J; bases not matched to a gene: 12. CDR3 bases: TGCAGTGCTAGAGATTGGCGGGAGGGTAGCGGGGACTACGAGCAGTACTTC. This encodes CSARDWREGSGDYEQYF.

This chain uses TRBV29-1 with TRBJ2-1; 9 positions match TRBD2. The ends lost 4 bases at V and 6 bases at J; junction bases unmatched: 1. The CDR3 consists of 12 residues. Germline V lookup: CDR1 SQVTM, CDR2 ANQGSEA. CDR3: CSVVSGGNEQFF. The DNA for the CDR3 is TGCAGCGTTGTTAGCGGGGGCAATGAGCAGTTCTTC.

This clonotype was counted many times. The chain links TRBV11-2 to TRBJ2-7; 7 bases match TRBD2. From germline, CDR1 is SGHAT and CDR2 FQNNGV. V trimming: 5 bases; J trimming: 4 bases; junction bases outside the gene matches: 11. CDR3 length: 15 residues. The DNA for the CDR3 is TGTGCCAGCAGCCCTGGCGGGGGATTACTATACGAGCAGTACTTC. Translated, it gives CASSPGGGLLYEQYF.

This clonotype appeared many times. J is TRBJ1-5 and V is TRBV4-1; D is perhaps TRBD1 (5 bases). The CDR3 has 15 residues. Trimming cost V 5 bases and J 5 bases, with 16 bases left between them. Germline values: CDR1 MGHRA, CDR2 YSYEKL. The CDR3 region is CASSFTGAVYQPQHF. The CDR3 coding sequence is TGCGCCAGCAGCTTCACCGGGGCCGTGTATCAGCCCCAGCATTTT.

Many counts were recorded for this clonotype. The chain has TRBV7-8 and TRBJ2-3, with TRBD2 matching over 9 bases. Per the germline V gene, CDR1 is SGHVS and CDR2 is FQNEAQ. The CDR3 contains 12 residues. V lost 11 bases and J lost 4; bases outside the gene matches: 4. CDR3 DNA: TGTGCCGTAGAGCGGGGGGCAGATACGCAGTATTTT. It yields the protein CAVERGADTQYF.

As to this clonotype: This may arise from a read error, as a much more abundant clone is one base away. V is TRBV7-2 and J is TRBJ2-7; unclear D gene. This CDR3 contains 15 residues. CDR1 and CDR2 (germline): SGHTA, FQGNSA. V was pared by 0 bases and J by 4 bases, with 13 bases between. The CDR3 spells CASSLAPNLHYEQYF. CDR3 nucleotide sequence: TGTGCCAGCAGCTTAGCGCCAAACTTGCATTACGAGCAGTACTTC.

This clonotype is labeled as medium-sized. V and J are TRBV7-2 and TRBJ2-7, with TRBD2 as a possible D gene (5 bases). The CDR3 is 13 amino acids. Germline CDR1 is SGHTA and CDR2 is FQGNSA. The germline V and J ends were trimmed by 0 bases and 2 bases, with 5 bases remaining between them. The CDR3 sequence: CASSLAGAYEQYF. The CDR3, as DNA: TGTGCCAGCAGCTTAGCGGGAGCCTACGAGCAGTACTTC.

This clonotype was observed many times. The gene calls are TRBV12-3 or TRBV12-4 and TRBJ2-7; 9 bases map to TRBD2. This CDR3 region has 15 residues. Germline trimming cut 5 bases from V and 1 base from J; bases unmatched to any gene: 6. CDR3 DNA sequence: TGTGCCAGCAGTAACGGACTAGCGTGGTCCTACGAGCAGTACTTC. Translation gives CASSNGLAWSYEQYF.

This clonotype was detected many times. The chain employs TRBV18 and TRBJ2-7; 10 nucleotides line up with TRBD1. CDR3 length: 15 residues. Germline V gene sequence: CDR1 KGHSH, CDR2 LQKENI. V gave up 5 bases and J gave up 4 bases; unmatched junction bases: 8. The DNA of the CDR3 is TGTGCCAGCTCAGCAGCCGGGACAGGGGATTACGAGCAGTACTTC. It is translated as CASSAAGTGDYEQYF. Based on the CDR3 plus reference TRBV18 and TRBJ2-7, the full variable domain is NAGVMQNPRHLVRRRGQEARLRCSPMKGHSHVYWYRQLPEEGLKFMVYLQKENIIDESGMPKERFSAEFPKEGPSILRIQQVVRGDSAAYFCASSAAGTGDYEQYFGPGTRLTVT.

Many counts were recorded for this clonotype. The CDR3 bases are TGTGCCAGCAGCTCGAGGACAGATACGCAGTATTTT. This gives the protein CASSSRTDTQYF. J is TRBJ2-3 and V is TRBV7-9; no definite D call. The ends were cut back, 4 bases at V and 3 bases at J, with 5 bases in the middle. Germline CDR1 is SEHNR and CDR2 is FQNEAQ (reference sequence). The CDR3 runs to 12 residues. The entire variable domain, with the rest obtained from reference TRBV7-9 and TRBJ2-3, is as follows: DTGVSQNPRHKITKRGQNVTFRCDPISEHNRLYWYRQTLGQGPEFLTYFQNEAQLEKSRLLSDRFSAERPKGSFSTLEIQRTEQGDSAMYLCASSSRTDTQYFGPGTRLTVL.